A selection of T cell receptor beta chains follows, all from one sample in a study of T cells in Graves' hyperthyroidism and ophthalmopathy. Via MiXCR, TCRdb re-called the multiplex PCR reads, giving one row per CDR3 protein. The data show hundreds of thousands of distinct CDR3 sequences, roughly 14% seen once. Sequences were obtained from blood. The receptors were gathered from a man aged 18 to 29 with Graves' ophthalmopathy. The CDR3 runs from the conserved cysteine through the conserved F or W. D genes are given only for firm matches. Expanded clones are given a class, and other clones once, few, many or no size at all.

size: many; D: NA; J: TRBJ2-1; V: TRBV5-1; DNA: TGCGCCAGCAGCTTGGGACCTTACAGGGCGTTGGTCGACAATGAGCAGTTCTTC; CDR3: CASSLGPYRALVDNEQFF
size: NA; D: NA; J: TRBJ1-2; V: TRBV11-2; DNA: TGTGCCAGCAGTACCGAATCTACTAACTATGGCTACACCTTC; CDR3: CASSTESTNYGYTF
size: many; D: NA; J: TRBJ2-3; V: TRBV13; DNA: TGTGCCAGCAGCCGTCAAGGGTCGGGTGCTTCAGATACGCAGTATTTT; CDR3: CASSRQGSGASDTQYF
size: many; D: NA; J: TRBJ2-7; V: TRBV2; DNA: TGTGCCAGCCCCAGGATCGACGGCGGTGGGCACGAGCAGTACTTC; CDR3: CASPRIDGGGHEQYF
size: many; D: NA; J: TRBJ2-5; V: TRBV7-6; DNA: TGTGCCAGCAGCTTAGGGGGCGGGGACCAAGAGACCCAGTACTTC; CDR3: CASSLGGGDQETQYF
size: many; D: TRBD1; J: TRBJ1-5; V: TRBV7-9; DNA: TGTGCCAGCAGCTTAATGCGGGGGCAGGGGGCTGATAGCAATCAGCCCCAGCATTTT; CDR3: CASSLMRGQGADSNQPQHF
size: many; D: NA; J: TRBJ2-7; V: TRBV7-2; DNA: TGTGCCAGCAGCCCAGTTAGCTCCTACGAGCAGTACTTC; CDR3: CASSPVSSYEQYF
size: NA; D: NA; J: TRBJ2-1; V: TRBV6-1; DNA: TGTGCCAGCGCTCTTGGCGGGAATGAGCAGTTCTTC; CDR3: CASALGGNEQFF
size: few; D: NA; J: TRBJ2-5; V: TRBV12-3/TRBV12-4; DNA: TGTGCCAGCAGTTTAAGTGGGAGGAGAGACCAAGAGACCCAGTACTTC; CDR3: CASSLSGRRDQETQYF
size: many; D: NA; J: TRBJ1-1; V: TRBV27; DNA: TGTGCCAGCAGTCCCCCCCCCCGATTGAACACTGAAGCTTTCTTT; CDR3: CASSPPPRLNTEAFF
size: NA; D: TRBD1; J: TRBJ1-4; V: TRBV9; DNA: TGTGCCAGCAGCGTAGCAGGGGACAGGCCTAATGAAAAACTGTTTTTT; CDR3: CASSVAGDRPNEKLFF
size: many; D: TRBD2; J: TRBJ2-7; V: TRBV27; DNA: TGTGCCAGCAGCCCGCGGGAGGGCCTTTTCTACGAGCAGTACTTC; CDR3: CASSPREGLFYEQYF
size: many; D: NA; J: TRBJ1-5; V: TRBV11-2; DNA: TGTGCCAGCAGCTTGGGGGAAAGTCAGCCCCAGCATTTT; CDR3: CASSLGESQPQHF
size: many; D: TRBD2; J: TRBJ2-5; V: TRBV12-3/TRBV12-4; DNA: TGTGCCAGCAGCCGAAGCGGGAGTGAGACCCAGTACTTC; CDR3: CASSRSGSETQYF
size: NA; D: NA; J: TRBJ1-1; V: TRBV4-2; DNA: TGTGCCAGCAGCCAACGACAGCTGAACACTGAAGCTTTCTTT; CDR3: CASSQRQLNTEAFF
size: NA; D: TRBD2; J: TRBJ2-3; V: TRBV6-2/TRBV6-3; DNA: TGTGCCAGCAGGGGGACTAGCGGCACAGATACGCAGTATTTT; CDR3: CASRGTSGTDTQYF
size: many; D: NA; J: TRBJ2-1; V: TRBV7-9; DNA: TGTGCCAGCAGCTTATCGGGGGAGAAGAATGAGCAGTTCTTC; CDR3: CASSLSGEKNEQFF
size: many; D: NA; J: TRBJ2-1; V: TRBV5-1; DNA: TGCGCCAGCAGCTTGGACCGGTCCTACAATGAGCAGTTCTTC; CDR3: CASSLDRSYNEQFF
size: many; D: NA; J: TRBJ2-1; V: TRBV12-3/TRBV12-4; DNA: TGTGCCAGCATGACGGGGAGCTCCTACAATGAGCAGTTCTTC; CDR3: CASMTGSSYNEQFF
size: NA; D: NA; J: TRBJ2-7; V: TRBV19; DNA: TGTGCCAGCCCGACCCCAGCTGGAAAGGGGCAAGGTCAGCAGTACTTC; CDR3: CASPTPAGKGQGQQYF
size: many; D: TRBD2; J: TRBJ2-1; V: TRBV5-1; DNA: TGCGCCAGCAGCTGGGGGCTAGCGGGAGTCTCCTACAATGAGCAGTTCTTC; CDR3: CASSWGLAGVSYNEQFF
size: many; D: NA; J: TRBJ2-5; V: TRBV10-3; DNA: TGTGCCATCAGTGAGTCTGGGCAACAGGGATATCTGTACTTC; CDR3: CAISESGQQGYLYF
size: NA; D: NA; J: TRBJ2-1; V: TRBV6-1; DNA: TGTGCCAGCAGAATTCGGGCCTACAATGAGCAGTTCTTC; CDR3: CASRIRAYNEQFF
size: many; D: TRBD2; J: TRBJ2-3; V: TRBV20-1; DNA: TGCAGTGCTAGAGGACTAGCGGGCACAGATACGCAGTATTTT; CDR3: CSARGLAGTDTQYF